This T cell receptor (beta chain) was identified during a study of cytomegalovirus exposure and HLA in healthy donors. The wider study: Counted in an early data release were some 81 million unique TCRs from HLA-typed donors.

Of note for this clone: Its matching antigen is unknown.

Looked up from germline, CDR1 is SGHTA and CDR2 is FQGNSA. The V segment lost 4 bases and the J segment 11 bases; nucleotides outside the gene matches: 11. This CDR3 comprises 14 residues. Study outcomes and limitations: Researchers left out some V segments, among them TRBV6-2 and TRBV6-3, as indistinguishable. Common viral pathogens seemed to be connected with several of the most significant clusters, according to a later analysis. As a later analysis showed, a missense DCLRE1C variant was linked to trimming of TCR beta V- and J-genes.

In the PCR, 60 Vbeta and 13 Jbeta primers were used. Profiled with immunoSEQ multiplex PCR; TCRdb holds only in-frame clones, not every one. Of 150,000 to 200,000 clones in the sample, around 80% were seen once. The chain couples TRBV7-2 to TRBJ1-5; TRBD1 matches 7 bases. Sequencing was performed on PBMCs. The sequence came from a woman in her late teens or twenties in good health and CMV-seropositive. The CDR3 bases are TGTGCCAGCAGCTCAAGACAGGGACCCTCGGCCCAGCATTTT. The encoded protein is CASSSRQGPSAQHF.